The table lists the clone carrying this T cell receptor beta chain with a count of one. Its antigen remains unknown. Being one base from a much bigger clone, this may be a read error. Using RNA template, CDR3s of TCR alpha and beta were amplified with iRepertoire arm-PCR. Input was about 85-400 ng of tissue mRNA or PBMC total RNA. Using its own MiXCR run on the multiplex PCR reads, TCRdb lists one record per CDR3 protein. The sample lists more than 95,000 distinct CDR3 sequences; 29% were seen once. The sample is drawn from a study of glioma-infiltrating T cells. The study, taken as a whole, reports: Tissue and blood shared very few CDR3 sequences. Tissue-blood divergence was below expectation in non-neoplastic patients, above in gliomas.

Germline V CDR1 and CDR2: MNHNS, SASEGT. Trimming left V 6 bases short and J 7 bases short, with 15 bases between. CDR3 length: 13 residues. The receptor's source is a human donor with low-grade glioma or glioblastoma, undergoing nonglioma brain surgery, or in good health (not recorded which). The sequenced material came from glioma tissue, nonneoplastic brain tissue, or PBMCs (not recorded which). This rearrangement joins TRBV6-1 to TRBJ1-1, with a weak D call TRBD1 (6 bases). Here the CDR3 DNA reads TGTGCCAGCAGCGATAACAGGGCCTGTGAAGCTTTCTTT. As protein: CASSDNRACEAFF.